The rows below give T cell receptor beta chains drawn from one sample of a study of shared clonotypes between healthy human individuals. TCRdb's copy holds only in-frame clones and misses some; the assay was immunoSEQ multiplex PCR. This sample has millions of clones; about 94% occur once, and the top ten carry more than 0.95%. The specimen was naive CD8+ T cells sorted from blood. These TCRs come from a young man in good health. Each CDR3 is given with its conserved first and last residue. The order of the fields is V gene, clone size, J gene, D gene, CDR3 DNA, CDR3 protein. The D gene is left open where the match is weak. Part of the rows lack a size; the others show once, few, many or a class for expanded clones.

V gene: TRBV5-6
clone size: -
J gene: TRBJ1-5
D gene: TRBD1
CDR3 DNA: TGTGCCAGCAGCTTCCAGGGGGTCAATCAGCCCCAGCATTTT
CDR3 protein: CASSFQGVNQPQHF

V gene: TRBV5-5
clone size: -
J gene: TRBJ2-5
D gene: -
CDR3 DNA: TGTGCCAGCAGCCCCGAAGGGGGAGAGACCCAGTACTTC
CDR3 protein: CASSPEGGETQYF

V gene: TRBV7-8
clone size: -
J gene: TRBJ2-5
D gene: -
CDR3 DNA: TGTGCCAGCAGCTTAATGATCACCTCGAGTAAGCAATCGGCCCAGTACTTC
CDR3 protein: CASSLMITSSKQSAQYF

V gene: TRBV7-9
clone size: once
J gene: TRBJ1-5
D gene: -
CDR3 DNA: TGTGCCAGCAGCTTAGAGGATGGCAATCAGCCCCAGCATTTT
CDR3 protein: CASSLEDGNQPQHF

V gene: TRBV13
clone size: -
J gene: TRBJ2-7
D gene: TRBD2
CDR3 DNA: TGTGCCAGCAGTCCAGGGACTAGTGTCTACGAGCAGTACTTC
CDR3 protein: CASSPGTSVYEQYF

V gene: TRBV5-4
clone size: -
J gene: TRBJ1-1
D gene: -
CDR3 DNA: TGTGCCAGCAGCTTGGAGGGTGGGGCAGGGCGTTCGAACACTGAAGCTTTCTTT
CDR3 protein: CASSLEGGAGRSNTEAFF

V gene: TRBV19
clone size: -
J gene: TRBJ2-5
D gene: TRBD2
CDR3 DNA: TGTGCCAGTAGTCTTGGACTAGCGGGGGGTCAAGAGACCCAGTACTTC
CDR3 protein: CASSLGLAGGQETQYF

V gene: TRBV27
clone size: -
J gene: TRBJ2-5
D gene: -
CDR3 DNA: TGTGCCAGCAGTTTACACTTTCAAGAGACCCAGTACTTC
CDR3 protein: CASSLHFQETQYF

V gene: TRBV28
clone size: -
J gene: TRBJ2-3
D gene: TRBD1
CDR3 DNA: TGTGCCAGCAGAGTGGACAGGTCAAGCACAGATACGCAGTATTTT
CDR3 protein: CASRVDRSSTDTQYF

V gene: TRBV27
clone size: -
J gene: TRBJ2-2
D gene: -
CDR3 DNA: TGTGCCAGCAGTCCGCGTCTGGGGTTCATCGGGGAGCTGTTTTTT
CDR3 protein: CASSPRLGFIGELFF

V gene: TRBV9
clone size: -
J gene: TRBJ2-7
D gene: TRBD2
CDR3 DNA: TGTGCCAGCAGCGTAGGACTAGCCTCTCTCGAGCAGTACTTC
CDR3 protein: CASSVGLASLEQYF

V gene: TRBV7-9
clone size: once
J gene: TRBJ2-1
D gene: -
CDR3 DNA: TGTGCCAGCAGCCACGGGGGCTCGTCCTACAATGAGCAGTTCTTC
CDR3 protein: CASSHGGSSYNEQFF

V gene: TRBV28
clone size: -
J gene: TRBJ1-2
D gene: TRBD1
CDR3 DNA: TGTGCCAGCAGTCCCGGGACAGGGGAGCCTTTCTATGGCTACACCTTC
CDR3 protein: CASSPGTGEPFYGYTF

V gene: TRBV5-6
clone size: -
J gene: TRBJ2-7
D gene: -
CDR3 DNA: TGTGCCAGCAGCTTGGGGCTAGCTTCCTACGAGCAGTACTTC
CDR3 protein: CASSLGLASYEQYF

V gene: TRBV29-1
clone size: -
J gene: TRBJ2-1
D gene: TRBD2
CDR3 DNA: TGCAGCGTTGAAGGGTTAGCGGGAGTCAATGAGCAGTTCTTC
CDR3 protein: CSVEGLAGVNEQFF

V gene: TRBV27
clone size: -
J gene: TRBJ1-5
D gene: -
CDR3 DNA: TGTGCCAGCAGGACACAGGGATCCAATCAGCCCCAGCATTTT
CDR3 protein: CASRTQGSNQPQHF

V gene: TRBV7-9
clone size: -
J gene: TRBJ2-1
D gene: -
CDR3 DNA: TGTGCCAGCAGCTTAGCGTGGGGCGGCCCCTACAATGAGCAGTTCTTC
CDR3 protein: CASSLAWGGPYNEQFF

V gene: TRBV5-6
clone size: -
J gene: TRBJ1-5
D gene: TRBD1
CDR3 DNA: TGTGCCAGCAGGGTGACAGGGGGCGATCAGCCCCAGCATTTT
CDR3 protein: CASRVTGGDQPQHF

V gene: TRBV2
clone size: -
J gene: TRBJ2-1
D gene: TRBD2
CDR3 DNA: TGTGCCAGCAGTCGGACTAGCGGGAGGATGGGTATCAATGAGCAGTTCTTC
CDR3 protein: CASSRTSGRMGINEQFF

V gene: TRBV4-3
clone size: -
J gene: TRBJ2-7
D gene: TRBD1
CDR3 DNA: TGCGCCAGCAGCCCCGGGACAGGAGAAACCTACGAGCAGTACTTC
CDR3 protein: CASSPGTGETYEQYF

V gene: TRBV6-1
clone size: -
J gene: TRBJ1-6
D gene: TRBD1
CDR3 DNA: TGTGCCAGCAGTGACTTGACAGGGGGCTCTAATTCACCCCTCCACTTT
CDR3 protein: CASSDLTGGSNSPLHF

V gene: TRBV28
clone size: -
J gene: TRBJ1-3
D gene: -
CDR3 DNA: TGTGCCAGCAGTTGGCAGGGTTCTGGAAACACCATATATTTT
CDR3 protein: CASSWQGSGNTIYF

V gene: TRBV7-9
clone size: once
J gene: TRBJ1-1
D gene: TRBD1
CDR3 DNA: TGTGCCAGCAGCCGACGACAGGGCATGAACACTGAAGCTTTCTTT
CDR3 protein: CASSRRQGMNTEAFF

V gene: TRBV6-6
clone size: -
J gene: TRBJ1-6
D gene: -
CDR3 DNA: TGTGCCAGCAGTTACGGCCAGGCTGGGAAAAATTCACCCCTCCACTTT
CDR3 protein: CASSYGQAGKNSPLHF

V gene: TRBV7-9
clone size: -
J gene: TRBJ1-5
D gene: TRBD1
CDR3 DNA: TGTGCCAGCAGCCCGGACAGGGCCAATCAGCCCCAGCATTTT
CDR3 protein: CASSPDRANQPQHF

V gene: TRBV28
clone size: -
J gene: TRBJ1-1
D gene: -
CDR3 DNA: TGTGCCAGCAGTTTTAGGGTTATGAACACTGAAGCTTTCTTT
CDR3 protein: CASSFRVMNTEAFF

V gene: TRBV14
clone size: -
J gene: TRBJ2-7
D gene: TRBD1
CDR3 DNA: TGTGCCAGCAGCCCGGACAGGGGGCTCTACGAGCAGTACTTC
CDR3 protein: CASSPDRGLYEQYF

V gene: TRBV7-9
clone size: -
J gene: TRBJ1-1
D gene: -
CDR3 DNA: TGTGCCAGCAGCCCAGCCCTGAACACTGAAGCTTTCTTT
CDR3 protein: CASSPALNTEAFF

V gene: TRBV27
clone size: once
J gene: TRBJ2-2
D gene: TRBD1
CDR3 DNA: TGTGCCAGCAGTCCGACAGGGGAAGTAACAACCGGGGAGCTGTTTTTT
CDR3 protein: CASSPTGEVTTGELFF

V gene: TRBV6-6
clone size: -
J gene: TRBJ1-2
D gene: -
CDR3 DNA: TGTGCCAGCTCCGATCGGGTCTACTATGGCTACACCTTC
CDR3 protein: CASSDRVYYGYTF

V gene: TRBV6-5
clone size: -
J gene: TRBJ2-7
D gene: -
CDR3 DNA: TGTGCCAGCAGTTACGGCGGGGGCCATACCTACGAGCAGTACTTC
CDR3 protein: CASSYGGGHTYEQYF

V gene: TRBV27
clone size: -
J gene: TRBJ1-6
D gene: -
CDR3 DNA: TGTGCCAGCAGTTTGGGTATAACGTCCAGCTCCTATAATTCACCCCTCCACTTT
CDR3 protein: CASSLGITSSSYNSPLHF

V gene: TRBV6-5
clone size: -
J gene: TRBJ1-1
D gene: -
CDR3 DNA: TGTGCCAGCAGTTACGGTCCGAACACTGAAGCTTTCTTT
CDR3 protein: CASSYGPNTEAFF

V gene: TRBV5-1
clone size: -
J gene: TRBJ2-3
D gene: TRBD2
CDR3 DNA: TGCGCCAGCAGCACCGGACTAGCGGGATGGGGAGATACGCAGTATTTT
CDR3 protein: CASSTGLAGWGDTQYF

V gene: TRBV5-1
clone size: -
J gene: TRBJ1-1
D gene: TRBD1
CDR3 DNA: TGCGCCAGTGACACCGGGACAGGGACTGAAGCTTTCTTT
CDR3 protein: CASDTGTGTEAFF

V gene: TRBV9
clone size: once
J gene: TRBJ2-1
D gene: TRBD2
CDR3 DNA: TGTGCCAGCAGCACCGGCGGGGGCTACAATGAGCAGTTCTTC
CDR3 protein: CASSTGGGYNEQFF

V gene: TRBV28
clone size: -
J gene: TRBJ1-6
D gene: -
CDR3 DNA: TGTGCCAGCGGATTACAGGTCCATAATTCACCCCTCCACTTT
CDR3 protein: CASGLQVHNSPLHF

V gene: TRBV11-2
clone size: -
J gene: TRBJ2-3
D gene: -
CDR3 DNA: TGTGCCAGCAGTCTAGCAGGGCCCCTGGGAGATACGCAGTATTTT
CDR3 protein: CASSLAGPLGDTQYF